Following are 14 T cell receptor beta chains from one sample sequenced in a study of T-cell reconstitution after alpha-beta-depleted transplantation in children. Unique molecular identifiers were built into the TCRbeta library. TCRdb used MiXCR to reprocess the PCR reads, holding one entry per CDR3 protein. The sample contains hundreds of thousands of distinct CDR3 sequences, under 25% of which appear only once. Sequencing used PBMCs, mostly from graft donor cells, obtained 360 days after TCRalphabeta/CD19-depleted stem cell transplant. These receptors were taken from a boy younger than two who had a stem cell transplant for acute myeloid leukemia, so the T cells may come from the graft donor.

This clonotype was counted only a few times. In DNA, the CDR3 is TGCGCCAGCAGCTTGGCATCCCCCAGGGACGGGGAGACCCAGTACTTC. It is translated as CASSLASPRDGETQYF. This rearrangement joins TRBV5-1 to TRBJ2-5; perhaps D is TRBD1 or TRBD2 (5 bases each). Deletions cut 0 bases from V and 5 bases from J, with 17 bases between. The CDR3 has 16 amino acids. Germline values: CDR1 SGHRS, CDR2 YFSETQ.

The table lists this clonotype with a few counts. The V and J genes are TRBV20-1 and TRBJ1-5; no clear D. This CDR3 comprises 17 residues. Trimming took 0 bases from V and 0 from J, leaving 15 bases between them. Per the germline V gene, CDR1 is DFQATT and CDR2 is SNEGSKA (reference sequence). The CDR3 DNA reads as TGCAGTGCTAGAGATCAGAGAGGGCCCTATAGCAATCAGCCCCAGCATTTT. The encoded protein is CSARDQRGPYSNQPQHF.

This clonotype came up many times. V is TRBV20-1 and J is TRBJ2-7; 13 bases align to TRBD2. This CDR3 contains 15 residues. Germline assignment: CDR1 DFQATT and CDR2 SNEGSKA (reference sequence). J gave up 3 bases and V 6 bases, and 8 bases lay outside the gene matches. The CDR3 is CSATTSGGSFYEQYF. CDR3 nucleotide sequence: TGCAGTGCCACGACTAGCGGGGGGTCGTTCTACGAGCAGTACTTC.

A remark on this clonotype: This may arise from a read error, as a much more abundant clone is one base away. The chain couples TRBV7-9 to TRBJ2-5; 7 nucleotides align to TRBD1. CDR1 and CDR2 (germline): SEHNR, FQNEAQ (reference sequence). The CDR3 runs to 14 residues. This chain's CDR3 is CASSLGQPQEIQYF. The CDR3 region has the DNA TGTGCCAGCAGCTTGGGACAGCCCCAAGAGATCCAGTACTTC.

This chain joins TRBV6-5 and TRBJ2-7; D remains unclear. Trimming cost V 1 base and J 3 bases, with 13 bases left between them. The CDR3 sequence is 15 residues long. Germline V gene lookup returns CDR1 MNHEY and CDR2 SVGAGI. CDR3 bases: TGTGCCAGCAGTTACTTCCTAGGGAAGGACTACGAGCAGTACTTC. It translates to CASSYFLGKDYEQYF.

The J gene is TRBJ2-7, the V gene TRBV28; 7 nucleotides line up with TRBD2. The CDR3 is made up of 17 amino acids. After removal of 2 bases from V and 0 bases from J, the junction contained 10 bases not matched to a gene. CDR1 and CDR2 (germline): MDHEN, SYDVKM. The CDR3: CASSLRLADRISYEQYV. The DNA for the CDR3 is TGTGCCAGCAGTTTACGCCTAGCGGACCGCATCTCCTACGAGCAGTACGTC.

This clonotype was seen repeatedly, ten times or more. The V gene is TRBV5-1, the J gene TRBJ2-1; 7 bases are a match to TRBD1. Trimming removed 1 base from V and 0 bases from J; junction bases left unmatched: 10. CDR1 and CDR2 (germline): SGHRS, YFSETQ. The CDR3 is 18 residues long. The CDR3 sequence: CASSLWGEGASSYNEQFF. DNA of the CDR3: TGCGCCAGCAGCTTGTGGGGAGAGGGGGCAAGCTCCTACAATGAGCAGTTCTTC. The full variable domain, with the rest looked up from reference TRBV5-1 and TRBJ2-1, is KAGVTQTPRYLIKTRGQQVTLSCSPISGHRSVSWYQQTPGQGLQFLFEYFSETQRNKGNFPGRFSGRQFSNSRSEMNVSTLELGDSALYLCASSLWGEGASSYNEQFFGPGTRLTVL.

Written as DNA, the CDR3 is TGTGCCAGCAGCCGACGGACCTTCGATGAGACCCAGTACTTC. Protein: CASSRRTFDETQYF. The chain recombines TRBV9 with TRBJ2-5; D gene unclear. With 4 bases removed from V and 5 bases from J, the gap between germline ends came to 15 bases. This CDR3 has 14 amino acids. The germline gives CDR1 SGDLS, CDR2 YYNGEE. The whole variable domain, filled in from reference TRBV9 and TRBJ2-5, reads DSGVTQTPKHLITATGQRVTLRCSPRSGDLSVYWYQQSLDQGLQFLIQYYNGEERAKGNILERFSAQQFPDLHSELNLSSLELGDSALYFCASSRRTFDETQYFGPGTRLLVL.

The rearrangement uses TRBV21-1 and TRBJ2-7; the listed D gene, TRBD1, was not tested against the DNA. TRBV21-1 is annotated as a pseudogene. This CDR3 contains 16 residues. The CDR3 DNA follows: TGTGCCAGCAGCAAAGCGGACAGCACTGGCTCCTACGAGCAGTACTTC. Protein sequence: CASSKADSTGSYEQYF.

V gene TRBV2 combines with J gene TRBJ2-3, with 7 positions matching TRBD1. Germline assignment: CDR1 SNHLY and CDR2 FYNNEI. This CDR3 is built from 15 residues. V trimming: 7 bases; J trimming: 2 bases; junction bases outside the gene matches: 9. The CDR3 is CASILQGLDTDTQYF. The CDR3 DNA follows: TGTGCCAGCATTCTACAGGGGTTGGACACAGATACGCAGTATTTT.

V gene TRBV18 combines with J gene TRBJ2-3; D is perhaps TRBD1 or TRBD2 (5 bases each). The germline V gene has CDR1 KGHSH and CDR2 LQKENI. The CDR3 has 15 residues. Trimming took off 0 bases at V and 1 base at J, with 8 bases between the two ends. The CDR3, as DNA: TGTGCCAGCTCACCACCGGGACGGGGCACAGATACGCAGTATTTT. It is translated as CASSPPGRGTDTQYF.

In the case of this clonotype: Compared with germline, one end of the junction differs, possibly owing to a read error. The chain combines TRBV18 with TRBJ2-6; the match to TRBD1 covers 7 bases. The CDR3 loop spans 15 amino acids. Germline V gene lookup returns CDR1 KGHSH and CDR2 LQKENI. The CDR3 DNA sequence: TGTGCCGGCTCACCTGGACAGGCTGGGGCCAACGTCCTGACTTTC. It specifies CAGSPGQAGANVLTF.

The CDR3 protein is CATTTGNVDNEQFF. The CDR3 bases are TGCGCCACCACGACAGGGAACGTGGACAATGAGCAGTTCTTC. This chain links TRBV5-1 with TRBJ2-1, with 7 bases aligning to TRBD1. This CDR3 has 14 amino acids. With 9 bases clipped from V and 5 bases from J, the junction kept 11 bases outside the gene matches. Germline values: CDR1 SGHRS, CDR2 YFSETQ.

This clonotype was detected ten times or more. The gene calls are TRBV13 and TRBJ1-1; 7 bases fit TRBD1. CDR1 is PRHDT, CDR2 FYEKMQ, per germline (reference sequence). The CDR3 extends over 15 amino acids. Losses at the gene ends were 5 bases for V and 0 bases for J; bases not matched to a gene: 6. The CDR3 DNA reads TGTGCCAGCAGCATTAGACAGGGTATGAACACTGAAGCTTTCTTT. This sequence encodes CASSIRQGMNTEAFF.